The 14 T cell receptor beta chains below were found in one sample sequenced in a study of beta chain features in type 1 diabetes. TCRB transcripts that were expressed got sequenced, as all of the isolated RNA had been reverse transcribed. The protocol was immunoSEQ multiplex PCR, while the TCRdb copy is restricted to in-frame clones and leaves out a portion. The data contain approximately 150,000 clones, 9% to 10% of them seen just once; the ten biggest clones take up 0.55% to 0.75%. Sequenced sample: central memory CD4+ T cells from blood. The receptors were gathered from a woman aged 40 to 50 in good health.

This clone occurred many times. The genes are TRBV7-2 and TRBJ2-3, with 8 bases matching TRBD2. The CDR3 consists of 15 residues. V was clipped by 0 bases and J by 1 base; unmatched bases: 0. Germline lookup yields CDR1 SGHTA and CDR2 FQGNSA. CDR3 DNA sequence: TGTGCCAGCAGCTTAGCACTAGCGGGCACAGATACGCAGTATTTT. Translated, it gives CASSLALAGTDTQYF.

This clone was detected a few times. V usage is TRBV6-6 and J usage is TRBJ2-7, with 7 bases that match TRBD1. The J segment lost 5 bases and the V segment lost 0 bases, leaving 7 bases of the junction unmatched. The CDR3 has 15 amino acids. CDR1 is MNHNY, CDR2 SVGAGI, per germline (reference sequence). This CDR3 is CASSYSKQGTHEQYF. DNA of the CDR3: TGTGCCAGCAGTTACTCGAAACAGGGGACCCACGAGCAGTACTTC.

This clone has a handful of counts. The chain links TRBV5-6 to TRBJ2-3, with 10 bases aligning to TRBD1. Germline values: CDR1 SGHDT, CDR2 YYEEEE. V was clipped by 2 bases and J by 8 bases; unmatched bases: 8. The CDR3 spans 15 residues. The DNA of the CDR3 is TGTGCCAGCAGCTTCGGGACAGGGGTCTCGAGTACGCAGTATTTT. The encoded protein is CASSFGTGVSSTQYF.

The chain links TRBV27 to TRBJ1-2; D unclear. The CDR3 totals 16 residues. The V and J ends lost 3 bases and 7 bases respectively, with 21 bases between them. From germline, CDR1 is MNHEY and CDR2 SMNVEV (reference sequence). CDR3: CASSFDPLRGYAGYTF. As DNA, the CDR3 is TGTGCCAGCAGTTTTGATCCGCTTCGAGGCTACGCTGGCTACACCTTC.

The rearrangement joins TRBV7-2 to TRBJ1-5; no clear D gene. CDR3 length equals 14 residues. Trimming cost V 3 bases and J 7 bases, with 13 bases left between them. Germline V gene lookup returns CDR1 SGHTA and CDR2 FQGNSA. The CDR3 nucleotides read TGTGCCAGCAGCTTTGGTGGCCGGGGACAGCCCCAGCATTTT. Its translation is CASSFGGRGQPQHF.

This clone showed up just a few times. The V and J genes are TRBV19 and TRBJ2-3; 7 bases align to TRBD2. The junction had 8 bases not matched to a gene; V was cut back by 3 bases and J by 2 bases. Germline V lookup: CDR1 LNHDA, CDR2 SQIVND (reference sequence). This CDR3 region has 16 residues. The CDR3 DNA reads TGTGCCAGTAGTATTGGGACTACACGTACCACAGATACGCAGTATTTT. It yields the protein CASSIGTTRTTDTQYF.

This clone was picked up a small number of times. This rearrangement joins TRBV19 to TRBJ1-2, with TRBD1 matching over 7 bases. The CDR3 runs 14 residues. V trimming: 6 bases; J trimming: 4 bases; junction bases outside the gene matches: 8. CDR1 is LNHDA and CDR2 is SQIVND in the germline V gene (reference sequence). This chain's CDR3 is CASRPGQRGYGYTF. The CDR3 DNA follows: TGTGCCAGTAGACCGGGACAGAGGGGCTATGGCTACACCTTC.

CDR3 nucleotide sequence: TGTGCCAGCATCAGGGGGGCCGGAGTGTGGGAGCAGTTCTTC. Amino acids: CASIRGAGVWEQFF. The chain links TRBV2 to TRBJ2-1; a weak D match, TRBD1 (7 bases). The CDR3 is 14 amino acids. Per germline, CDR1 SNHLY and CDR2 FYNNEI. Trimming shortened V by 7 bases and J by 10 bases, and 20 bases separated the two germline ends.

CDR3 nucleotides: TGTGCCAGCAGCTTGCAGGGGATCTATGGCTACACCTTC. Its translation: CASSLQGIYGYTF. This rearrangement joins TRBV7-9 to TRBJ1-2; D might be TRBD1 (6 bases). The CDR3 sequence is 13 residues long. V dropped 3 bases and J dropped 4 bases, with 9 bases sitting between them. The germline V gene has CDR1 SEHNR and CDR2 FQNEAQ (reference sequence). Variable domain in full (rest from reference TRBV7-9 and TRBJ1-2): DTGVSQNPRHKITKRGQNVTFRCDPISEHNRLYWYRQTLGQGPEFLTYFQNEAQLEKSRLLSDRFSAERPKGSFSTLEIQRTEQGDSAMYLCASSLQGIYGYTFGSGTRLTVV.

Only a few counts were recorded for this clone. The gene calls are TRBV27 and TRBJ2-7; tentatively, D is TRBD2 (6 bases). CDR1 and CDR2 (germline): MNHEY, SMNVEV (reference sequence). The CDR3 spans 14 residues. The V end lost 7 bases, the J end lost 2 bases, and 15 bases lay between the germline ends. This CDR3 is CASKPAGGAYEQYF. The CDR3 DNA follows: TGTGCCAGCAAGCCCGCCGGCGGGGCCTACGAGCAGTACTTC.

V usage is TRBV5-1 and J usage is TRBJ2-5, with 11 bases fitting TRBD1. The CDR3 contains 17 residues. The germline V gene has CDR1 SGHRS and CDR2 YFSETQ. Trimming cost V 4 bases and J 1 base; bases outside gene matches: 9. Here the CDR3 DNA reads TGCGCCAGCAGCACCCTAGGACAGGGGGCGTCCCAAGAGACCCAGTACTTC. Its translation is CASSTLGQGASQETQYF.

The chain is built from TRBV18 and TRBJ1-6; the D is unclear. Trimming stripped 5 bases from V and 5 bases from J, with 13 bases between. CDR1 is KGHSH and CDR2 is LQKENI in the germline V gene. This CDR3 has 15 amino acids. The CDR3 spells CASSVQTTNNSPLHF. The CDR3, as DNA: TGTGCCAGCTCAGTCCAGACAACCAATAATTCACCCCTCCACTTT.

In its sample, this clone was seen a few times. The CDR3 loop reads CASSAVRQTNTGELFF. CDR3 nucleotides: TGTGCCAGCTCCGCTGTAAGACAGACTAACACCGGGGAGCTGTTTTTT. The genes are TRBV18 and TRBJ2-2, with D maybe TRBD1 (5 bases). Germline CDR1 and CDR2: KGHSH and LQKENI. The CDR3 extends over 16 amino acids. The germline V and J ends were trimmed by 6 bases and 2 bases, with 16 bases remaining between them.

The rearrangement links TRBV9 to TRBJ1-1; 8 nucleotides align to TRBD1. Germline V gives CDR1 SGDLS, CDR2 YYNGEE. The CDR3 is 15 residues long. Trimming cost V 0 bases and J 3 bases; bases outside gene matches: 4. The CDR3 coding sequence is TGTGCCAGCAGCGTAGCTACGGACAGGGACACTGAAGCTTTCTTT. Translation gives CASSVATDRDTEAFF.